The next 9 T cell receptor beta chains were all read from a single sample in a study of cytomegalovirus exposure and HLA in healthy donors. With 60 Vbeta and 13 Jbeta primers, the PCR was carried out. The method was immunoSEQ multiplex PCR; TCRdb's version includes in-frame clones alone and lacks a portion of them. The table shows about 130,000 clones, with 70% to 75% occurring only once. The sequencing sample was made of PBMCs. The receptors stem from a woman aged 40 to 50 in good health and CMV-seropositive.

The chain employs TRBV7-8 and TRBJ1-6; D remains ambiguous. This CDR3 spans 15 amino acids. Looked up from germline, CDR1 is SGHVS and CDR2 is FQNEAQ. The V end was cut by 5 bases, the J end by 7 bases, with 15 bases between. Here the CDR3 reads CASSLVRGGNSPLHF. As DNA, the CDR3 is TGTGCCAGCAGCCTGGTTCGGGGTGGGAATTCACCCCTCCACTTT.

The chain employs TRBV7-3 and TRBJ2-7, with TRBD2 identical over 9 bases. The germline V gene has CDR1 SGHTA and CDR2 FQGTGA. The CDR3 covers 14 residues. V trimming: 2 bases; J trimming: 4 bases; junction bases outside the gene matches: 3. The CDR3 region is CASSLDAGGYEQYF. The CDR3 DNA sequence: TGTGCCAGCAGCTTAGACGCGGGAGGGTACGAGCAGTACTTC.

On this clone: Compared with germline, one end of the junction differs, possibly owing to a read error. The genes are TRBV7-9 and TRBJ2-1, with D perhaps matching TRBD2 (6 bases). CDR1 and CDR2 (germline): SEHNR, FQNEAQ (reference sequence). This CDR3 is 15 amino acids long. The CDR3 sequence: CSSSRSGSSYNEQFF. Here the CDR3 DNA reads TGTTCCAGCAGCCGTAGCGGTAGCTCCTACAATGAGCAGTTCTTC. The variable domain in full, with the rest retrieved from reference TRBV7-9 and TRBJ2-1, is DTGVSQNPRHKITKRGQNVTFRCDPISEHNRLYWYRQTLGQGPEFLTYFQNEAQLEKSRLLSDRFSAERPKGSFSTLEIQRTEQGDSAMYLCSSSRSGSSYNEQFFGPGTRLTVL.

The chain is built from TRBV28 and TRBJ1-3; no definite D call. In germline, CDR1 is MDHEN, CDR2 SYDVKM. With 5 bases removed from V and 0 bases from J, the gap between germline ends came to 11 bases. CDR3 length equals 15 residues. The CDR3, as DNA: TGTGCCAGCAGTATCCACGTGAGCTCTGGAAACACCATATATTTT. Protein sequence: CASSIHVSSGNTIYF.

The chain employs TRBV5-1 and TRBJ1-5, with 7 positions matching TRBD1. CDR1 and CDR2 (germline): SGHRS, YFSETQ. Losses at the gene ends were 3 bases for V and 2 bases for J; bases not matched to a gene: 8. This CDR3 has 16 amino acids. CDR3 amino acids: CASSSGTVWGNQPQHF. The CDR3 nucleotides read TGCGCCAGCAGCTCCGGGACAGTATGGGGCAATCAGCCCCAGCATTTT.

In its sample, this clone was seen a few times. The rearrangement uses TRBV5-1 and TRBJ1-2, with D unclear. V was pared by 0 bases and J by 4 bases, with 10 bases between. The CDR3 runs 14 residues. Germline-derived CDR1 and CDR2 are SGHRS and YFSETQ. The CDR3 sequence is CASSLDPNSYGYTF. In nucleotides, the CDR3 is TGCGCCAGCAGCTTGGATCCAAACAGCTATGGCTACACCTTC.

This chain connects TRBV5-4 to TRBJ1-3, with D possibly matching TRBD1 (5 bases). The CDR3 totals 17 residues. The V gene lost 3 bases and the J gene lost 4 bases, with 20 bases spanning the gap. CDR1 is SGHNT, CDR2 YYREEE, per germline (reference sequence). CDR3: CASSWRGGGGGGNTIYF. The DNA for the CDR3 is TGTGCCAGCAGCTGGCGGGGTGGGGGAGGAGGCGGAAACACCATATATTTT.

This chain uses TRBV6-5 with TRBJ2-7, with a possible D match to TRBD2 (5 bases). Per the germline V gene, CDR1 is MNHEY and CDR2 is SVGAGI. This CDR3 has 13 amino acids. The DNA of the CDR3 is TGTGCGATCCAAACCGGGATCTCCTACGAGCAGTACTTC. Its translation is CAIQTGISYEQYF.

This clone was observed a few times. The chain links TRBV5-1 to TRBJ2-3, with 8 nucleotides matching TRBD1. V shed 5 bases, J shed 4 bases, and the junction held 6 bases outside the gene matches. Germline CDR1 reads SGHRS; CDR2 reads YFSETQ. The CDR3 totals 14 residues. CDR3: CASSRGRGPDTQYF. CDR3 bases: TGCGCCAGCAGTCGGGGCAGGGGGCCAGATACGCAGTATTTT.